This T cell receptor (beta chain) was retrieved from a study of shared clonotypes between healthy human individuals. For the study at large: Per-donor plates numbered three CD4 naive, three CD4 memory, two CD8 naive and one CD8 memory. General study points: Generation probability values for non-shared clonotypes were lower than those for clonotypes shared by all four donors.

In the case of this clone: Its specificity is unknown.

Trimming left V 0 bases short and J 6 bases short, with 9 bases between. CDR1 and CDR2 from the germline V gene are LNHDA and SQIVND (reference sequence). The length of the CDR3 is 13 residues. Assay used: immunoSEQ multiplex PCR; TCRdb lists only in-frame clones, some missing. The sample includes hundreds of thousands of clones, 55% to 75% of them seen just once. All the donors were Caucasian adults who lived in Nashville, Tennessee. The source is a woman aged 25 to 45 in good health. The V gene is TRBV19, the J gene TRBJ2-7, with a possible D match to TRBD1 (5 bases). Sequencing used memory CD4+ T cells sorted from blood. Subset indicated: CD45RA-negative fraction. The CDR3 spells CASSIEGRGEQYF. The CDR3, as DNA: TGTGCCAGTAGTATAGAGGGAAGGGGCGAGCAGTACTTC.